What follows are 3 T cell receptor beta chains derived from one specimen sequenced in a study of cytomegalovirus exposure and HLA in healthy donors. 60 Vbeta and 13 Jbeta primers were used in PCR. TCRdb's copy holds only in-frame clones and misses some; the assay was immunoSEQ multiplex PCR. The data show fewer than 130,000 clones, around 80% seen once. Sequencing was performed on PBMCs. These receptors were obtained from a woman aged 55-75 years in good health and CMV-seropositive.

V is TRBV7-9 and J is TRBJ1-2; no clear D. There are 14 residues in the CDR3. Germline CDR1 and CDR2: SEHNR and FQNEAQ (reference sequence). The ends were cut back, 2 bases at V and 2 bases at J, with 9 bases in the middle. The CDR3 region is CASSLWTGNYGYTF. CDR3 nucleotide sequence: TGTGCCAGCAGCTTATGGACGGGAAACTATGGCTACACCTTC. Using reference TRBV7-9 and TRBJ1-2 for the parts outside the CDR3, the full variable domain is DTGVSQNPRHKITKRGQNVTFRCDPISEHNRLYWYRQTLGQGPEFLTYFQNEAQLEKSRLLSDRFSAERPKGSFSTLEIQRTEQGDSAMYLCASSLWTGNYGYTFGSGTRLTVV.

The V and J genes are TRBV5-1 and TRBJ1-1; a weak D match, TRBD1 (5 bases). Trimming cost V 5 bases and J 5 bases, with 22 bases left between them. CDR3 size: 16 residues. Germline-derived CDR1 and CDR2 are SGHRS and YFSETQ. CDR3 loop: CASRPPSGGGGTEAFF. CDR3 coding DNA: TGCGCCAGCAGGCCCCCCTCAGGCGGGGGAGGTACTGAAGCTTTCTTT.

The V call is TRBV11-2, the J call TRBJ2-5; 7 bases align to TRBD1. The CDR3 extends over 15 amino acids. Trimming cost V 5 bases and J 4 bases; bases outside gene matches: 10. Germline V gene sequence: CDR1 SGHAT, CDR2 FQNNGV. The CDR3 DNA is TGTGCCAGCAGCGCCAGACAGGGTGGGGGAGAGACCCAGTACTTC. As protein: CASSARQGGGETQYF.